These T cell receptor beta chains were read from a single sample in a study of beta chain features in type 1 diabetes. Assay used: immunoSEQ multiplex PCR; TCRdb lists only in-frame clones, some missing. The data contain 550,000 to 850,000 clones, about an eighth of them singletons. Sequenced input: naive CD4+ T cells from blood. These receptors all stem from a man aged 18 to 35 with type 1 diabetes. CDR3s include the opening cysteine and the closing phenylalanine or tryptophan. A D gene is named only where the DNA matches it firmly. Clone sizes are given selectively: once, few, many, or a class where the clone is expanded.

J | size | D | V | CDR3 | DNA
TRBJ2-1 | - | TRBD2 | TRBV7-2 | CASSRNSGTSGEQFF | TGTGCCAGCAGCCGAAATTCCGGGACTAGCGGAGAGCAGTTCTTC
TRBJ1-6 | few | TRBD1 | TRBV28 | CASPGQINSPLHF | TGTGCCAGCCCGGGACAGATCAATTCACCCCTCCACTTT
TRBJ2-1 | few | - | TRBV27 | CASSSSFGMRFF | TGTGCCAGCAGTTCCTCCTTCGGAATGCGGTTCTTC
TRBJ2-1 | - | TRBD2 | TRBV9 | CASSSRASGGANYNEQFF | TGTGCCAGCAGCTCCCGAGCTAGCGGGGGGGCTAACTACAATGAGCAGTTCTTC
TRBJ1-2 | - | - | TRBV2 | CASSELGNYGYTF | TGTGCCAGCAGTGAACTGGGTAACTATGGCTACACCTTC
TRBJ1-5 | few | TRBD1 | TRBV6-5 | CASSQGTDRRQPQHF | TGTGCCAGCAGCCAGGGGACAGATCGGCGACAGCCCCAGCATTTT
TRBJ1-6 | many | - | TRBV30 | CAWSVQEDSPLHF | TGTGCCTGGAGTGTACAAGAGGATTCACCCCTCCACTTT
TRBJ2-7 | few | TRBD2 | TRBV19 | CASSTLAGDSYEQYF | TGTGCCAGTAGTACCCTAGCGGGGGACTCCTACGAGCAGTACTTC
TRBJ2-7 | - | - | TRBV7-3 | CASSLTAAHSYEQYF | TGTGCCAGCAGCTTAACAGCGGCGCACTCCTACGAGCAGTACTTC
TRBJ2-2 | - | - | TRBV7-9 | CASSPWDRGTGELFF | TGTGCCAGCAGCCCCTGGGACCGAGGCACCGGGGAGCTGTTTTTT
TRBJ2-7 | many | - | TRBV30 | CAWSVSYEQYF | TGTGCCTGGAGTGTATCCTACGAGCAGTACTTC
TRBJ2-3 | few | - | TRBV5-6 | CASSWGAEADTQYF | TGTGCCAGCAGCTGGGGGGCGGAGGCAGATACGCAGTATTTT
TRBJ1-2 | few | TRBD1 | TRBV7-9 | CASSLEDGRGNGYTF | TGTGCCAGCAGCTTAGAGGATGGCAGGGGGAATGGCTACACCTTC
TRBJ2-2 | - | TRBD1 | TRBV18 | CASSPLGQTGELFF | TGTGCCAGCTCACCACTGGGACAGACCGGGGAGCTGTTTTTT
TRBJ2-3 | - | - | TRBV5-4 | CASSIQGSTDTQYF | TGTGCCAGCAGCATCCAGGGGAGCACAGATACGCAGTATTTT
TRBJ1-1 | - | - | TRBV11-2 | CASSLDPSTGYTEAFF | TGTGCCAGCAGCTTAGATCCGAGTACAGGTTACACTGAAGCTTTCTTT
TRBJ2-7 | few | TRBD1 | TRBV9 | CASSPRGQGFYEQYF | TGTGCCAGCAGCCCCCGGGGACAGGGGTTCTACGAGCAGTACTTC
TRBJ2-1 | few | - | TRBV5-6 | CASSLVTSTADVNEQFF | TGTGCCAGCAGCTTGGTCACATCTACTGCTGACGTCAATGAGCAGTTCTTC
TRBJ1-1 | - | - | TRBV19 | CASSISWDTEAFF | TGTGCCAGTAGTATCTCCTGGGACACTGAAGCTTTCTTT
TRBJ1-4 | few | - | TRBV30 | CAWMTGVGEKLFF | TGTGCCTGGATGACAGGTGTGGGAGAAAAACTGTTTTTT
TRBJ1-2 | few | - | TRBV2 | CASSDRANYGYTF | TGTGCCAGCAGTGACAGAGCTAACTATGGCTACACCTTC
TRBJ2-7 | - | - | TRBV2 | CASRPTTVLFEQYF | TGTGCCAGCAGACCGACGACAGTGCTCTTCGAGCAGTACTTC
TRBJ1-5 | - | - | TRBV19 | CASSRNRVASNQPQHF | TGTGCCAGTAGCCGCAACCGGGTGGCTAGCAATCAGCCCCAGCATTTT
TRBJ1-5 | - | - | TRBV15 | CATSRDGNQPQHF | TGTGCCACCAGCAGAGATGGTAACCAGCCCCAGCATTTT
TRBJ1-1 | - | - | TRBV4-1 | CASSQPQGIAFF | TGCGCCAGCAGCCAACCACAGGGTATCGCTTTCTTT
TRBJ2-5 | few | TRBD2 | TRBV7-2 | CASSPSGLAGRTQYF | TGTGCCAGCAGCCCCTCTGGACTAGCGGGGCGGACCCAGTACTTC
TRBJ1-2 | - | - | TRBV4-1 | CASSQDVSRQVYGYTF | TGCGCCAGCAGCCAAGATGTCTCACGGCAAGTTTATGGCTACACCTTC
TRBJ2-7 | - | TRBD1 | TRBV28 | CASSTLGTGAEQYF | TGTGCCAGCAGTACCTTGGGGACAGGGGCCGAGCAGTACTTC
TRBJ2-3 | - | TRBD2 | TRBV7-9 | CASRLGTSSTVPDTQYF | TGTGCCAGCAGACTCGGGACTAGCTCCACGGTGCCAGATACGCAGTATTTT
TRBJ2-2 | - | - | TRBV6-5 | CASSRTATGELFF | TGTGCCAGCAGTCGGACAGCGACCGGGGAGCTGTTTTTT
TRBJ1-5 | - | - | TRBV10-3 | CATSPGASWNQPQHF | TGTGCAACCTCACCCGGGGCATCTTGGAATCAGCCCCAGCATTTT
TRBJ2-7 | - | - | TRBV18 | CASSPPDTSYEQYF | TGTGCCAGCTCACCACCAGACACCTCCTACGAGCAGTACTTC
TRBJ2-1 | few | TRBD2 | TRBV7-9 | CASSKLAGDLGNEQFF | TGTGCCAGCAGCAAACTAGCGGGGGACTTGGGCAATGAGCAGTTCTTC
TRBJ2-2 | few | - | TRBV18 | CASSIRGPDTGELFF | TGTGCCAGCTCCATCCGGGGGCCGGACACCGGGGAGCTGTTTTTT
TRBJ2-1 | - | - | TRBV18 | CASSPMSTSGNEQFF | TGTGCCAGCTCACCAATGTCCACCTCCGGCAATGAGCAGTTCTTC
TRBJ2-1 | - | - | TRBV9 | CASSGLSGAENEQFF | TGTGCCAGCAGCGGGCTCTCGGGGGCTGAGAATGAGCAGTTCTTC
TRBJ2-2 | - | - | TRBV28 | CASTLTDTGELFF | TGTGCCAGCACCCTCACCGACACCGGGGAGCTGTTTTTT
TRBJ1-1 | - | - | TRBV25-1 | CASSKSWGNTEAFF | TGTGCCAGCAGCAAATCCTGGGGGAACACTGAAGCTTTCTTT
TRBJ1-1 | few | - | TRBV6-5 | CASSYAWNTEAFF | TGTGCCAGCAGTTACGCCTGGAACACTGAAGCTTTCTTT
TRBJ2-5 | - | TRBD1 | TRBV4-1 | CASSPEATGDAETQYF | TGCGCCAGCAGCCCAGAAGCGACAGGGGACGCGGAGACCCAGTACTTC
TRBJ2-1 | few | TRBD1 | TRBV5-4 | CASSQQGAYNEQFF | TGTGCCAGCAGCCAACAGGGGGCGTACAATGAGCAGTTCTTC
TRBJ1-1 | few | - | TRBV7-2 | CASSLGPGNTEAFF | TGTGCCAGCAGCCTCGGGCCAGGGAACACTGAAGCTTTCTTT
TRBJ2-3 | - | - | TRBV4-1 | CASSQLGGEVTQYF | TGCGCCAGCAGCCAACTGGGGGGCGAGGTTACGCAGTATTTT
TRBJ1-1 | few | - | TRBV6-1 | CASTRQDTEAFF | TGTGCCAGCACCCGACAGGATACTGAAGCTTTCTTT
TRBJ1-3 | few | TRBD1 | TRBV4-1 | CASSQAPGGSGNTIYF | TGCGCCAGCAGCCAAGCTCCAGGGGGCTCTGGAAACACCATATATTTT
TRBJ1-4 | - | - | TRBV13 | CASSPRGRATVANEKLFF | TGTGCCAGCAGCCCTCGTGGCAGGGCGACAGTTGCTAATGAAAAACTGTTTTTT
TRBJ2-3 | few | TRBD1 | TRBV11-2 | CASSFTGVLTGIRIHF | TGTGCCAGCAGCTTTACAGGGGTACTGACGGGGATACGCATTCATTTT